Listed below are T cell receptor beta chains from one sample, sequenced in a study of beta chain features in type 1 diabetes. Generated by immunoSEQ multiplex PCR, the TCRdb table keeps only in-frame clones and is missing some. Seen here are a few hundred thousand clones, 14% observed once, and the top ten hold roughly 0.019%. The specimen was naive CD4+ T cells from blood. These receptors all come from a man between 25 and 39 years old with type 1 diabetes. The conserved cysteine and the conserved F or W are not part of the CDR3 here. Each record gives: V gene, J gene, D gene, CDR3 length, clone size, CDR3 protein. A D gene is named only where the DNA matches it firmly. Clone size is given for some rows only: seen once, a few or many times, or a class if the clone is expanded.

V gene: TRBV5-4; J gene: TRBJ2-5; D gene: TRBD2; CDR3 length: 12; clone size: NA; CDR3 protein: ASRLAGGPETQY
V gene: TRBV7-2; J gene: TRBJ1-1; D gene: NA; CDR3 length: 14; clone size: NA; CDR3 protein: ASSFPWQGAGTEAF
V gene: TRBV5-4; J gene: TRBJ1-2; D gene: NA; CDR3 length: 13; clone size: NA; CDR3 protein: ASSLSSPGDYGYT
V gene: TRBV10-3; J gene: TRBJ2-1; D gene: NA; CDR3 length: 12; clone size: NA; CDR3 protein: AISESRGYNEQF
V gene: TRBV10-3; J gene: TRBJ2-7; D gene: TRBD1; CDR3 length: 13; clone size: NA; CDR3 protein: AISESDRASYEQY
V gene: TRBV23-1; J gene: TRBJ2-7; D gene: NA; CDR3 length: 13; clone size: NA; CDR3 protein: ASSQGVESLREQY
V gene: TRBV5-4; J gene: TRBJ1-2; D gene: NA; CDR3 length: 12; clone size: NA; CDR3 protein: ASSPRADNYGYT
V gene: TRBV14; J gene: TRBJ2-3; D gene: NA; CDR3 length: 15; clone size: NA; CDR3 protein: ASSQSYGSIVPDTQY
V gene: TRBV2; J gene: TRBJ2-2; D gene: TRBD1; CDR3 length: 14; clone size: NA; CDR3 protein: ASSPLGTANTGELF
V gene: TRBV18; J gene: TRBJ1-2; D gene: TRBD1; CDR3 length: 13; clone size: NA; CDR3 protein: ASSPQTGSGHGYT
V gene: TRBV5-6; J gene: TRBJ1-3; D gene: TRBD1; CDR3 length: 13; clone size: few; CDR3 protein: ASSFRGAAGNTIY
V gene: TRBV29-1; J gene: TRBJ1-2; D gene: TRBD1; CDR3 length: 10; clone size: few; CDR3 protein: SVTGGAYGYT
V gene: TRBV19; J gene: TRBJ1-6; D gene: NA; CDR3 length: 13; clone size: NA; CDR3 protein: ASSIGEVIHSPLH
V gene: TRBV15; J gene: TRBJ1-2; D gene: NA; CDR3 length: 12; clone size: few; CDR3 protein: ATSRDGQNYGYT
V gene: TRBV4-3; J gene: TRBJ2-3; D gene: TRBD2; CDR3 length: 13; clone size: few; CDR3 protein: ASSPSGGAADTQY
V gene: TRBV29-1; J gene: TRBJ1-1; D gene: NA; CDR3 length: 11; clone size: few; CDR3 protein: SVRWGYGQSAF
V gene: TRBV13; J gene: TRBJ2-3; D gene: NA; CDR3 length: 12; clone size: NA; CDR3 protein: ASSPDRNTDTQY
V gene: TRBV27; J gene: TRBJ1-2; D gene: NA; CDR3 length: 11; clone size: NA; CDR3 protein: ASSPLLFYGYT
V gene: TRBV7-9; J gene: TRBJ1-2; D gene: NA; CDR3 length: 11; clone size: few; CDR3 protein: AGTSTGNYGYT
V gene: TRBV6-6; J gene: TRBJ2-4; D gene: TRBD1; CDR3 length: 14; clone size: NA; CDR3 protein: ASSPTGMLAKNIQY
V gene: TRBV23-1; J gene: TRBJ2-3; D gene: TRBD1; CDR3 length: 15; clone size: NA; CDR3 protein: ASSHDQGQGFTDTQY
V gene: TRBV19; J gene: TRBJ1-1; D gene: TRBD1; CDR3 length: 15; clone size: NA; CDR3 protein: ASSPNVIGTGGTEAF
V gene: TRBV5-4; J gene: TRBJ1-5; D gene: TRBD1; CDR3 length: 12; clone size: NA; CDR3 protein: ASSPQGQPQAQH
V gene: TRBV15; J gene: TRBJ1-3; D gene: NA; CDR3 length: 13; clone size: NA; CDR3 protein: ATSRDRGSGNTIY
V gene: TRBV29-1; J gene: TRBJ2-7; D gene: NA; CDR3 length: 12; clone size: NA; CDR3 protein: SVAGQSDSYEQY
V gene: TRBV19; J gene: TRBJ2-3; D gene: NA; CDR3 length: 11; clone size: NA; CDR3 protein: ASAHLGTDTQY
V gene: TRBV5-1; J gene: TRBJ2-1; D gene: TRBD2; CDR3 length: 17; clone size: few; CDR3 protein: ASSLTGLAGGKSYNEQF
V gene: TRBV2; J gene: TRBJ1-5; D gene: TRBD1; CDR3 length: 12; clone size: few; CDR3 protein: ASSTTGVNQPQH
V gene: TRBV27; J gene: TRBJ1-1; D gene: NA; CDR3 length: 11; clone size: NA; CDR3 protein: ASSPLWGDKAF
V gene: TRBV7-6; J gene: TRBJ2-3; D gene: TRBD2; CDR3 length: 14; clone size: NA; CDR3 protein: ASSLGVSGGTDTQY
V gene: TRBV6-5; J gene: TRBJ2-3; D gene: NA; CDR3 length: 12; clone size: NA; CDR3 protein: ASSYGLATDTQY
V gene: TRBV7-6; J gene: TRBJ2-1; D gene: TRBD2; CDR3 length: 14; clone size: few; CDR3 protein: ASSLGFLAGYNEQF
V gene: TRBV9; J gene: TRBJ2-7; D gene: NA; CDR3 length: 14; clone size: few; CDR3 protein: ASSVLGLRKNDEQY
V gene: TRBV4-1; J gene: TRBJ1-4; D gene: NA; CDR3 length: 14; clone size: NA; CDR3 protein: ASSQGGRAWGEKLF
V gene: TRBV18; J gene: TRBJ2-7; D gene: TRBD2; CDR3 length: 18; clone size: few; CDR3 protein: ASSPPILAGGQGVSYEQY
V gene: TRBV19; J gene: TRBJ2-3; D gene: TRBD1; CDR3 length: 13; clone size: few; CDR3 protein: ASKKQGAGADTQY
V gene: TRBV25-1; J gene: TRBJ2-1; D gene: NA; CDR3 length: 13; clone size: NA; CDR3 protein: ASSEYGRTYNEQF
V gene: TRBV5-1; J gene: TRBJ2-2; D gene: NA; CDR3 length: 12; clone size: few; CDR3 protein: ASSWASGTGELF
V gene: TRBV11-2; J gene: TRBJ2-3; D gene: NA; CDR3 length: 14; clone size: few; CDR3 protein: ASSISRQPSTDTQY
V gene: TRBV29-1; J gene: TRBJ2-7; D gene: TRBD2; CDR3 length: 10; clone size: few; CDR3 protein: SAGGGAYEQY
V gene: TRBV14; J gene: TRBJ2-5; D gene: NA; CDR3 length: 10; clone size: few; CDR3 protein: ASSQERETQY
V gene: TRBV29-1; J gene: TRBJ2-7; D gene: TRBD2; CDR3 length: 11; clone size: few; CDR3 protein: SVIAGGSYEQY
V gene: TRBV27; J gene: TRBJ1-1; D gene: NA; CDR3 length: 11; clone size: NA; CDR3 protein: ASSLSGTTEAF
V gene: TRBV30; J gene: TRBJ2-3; D gene: NA; CDR3 length: 11; clone size: few; CDR3 protein: AWSGQGGDTQY
V gene: TRBV19; J gene: TRBJ1-5; D gene: NA; CDR3 length: 12; clone size: NA; CDR3 protein: ASKTDASNQPQH
V gene: TRBV7-2; J gene: TRBJ2-1; D gene: TRBD1; CDR3 length: 15; clone size: NA; CDR3 protein: ATSDRGVGGSYNEQF
V gene: TRBV13; J gene: TRBJ2-7; D gene: TRBD1; CDR3 length: 13; clone size: few; CDR3 protein: ASSLPRDRRYEQY
V gene: TRBV18; J gene: TRBJ2-6; D gene: TRBD2; CDR3 length: 18; clone size: few; CDR3 protein: ASSPGPLAGGPSGANVLT
V gene: TRBV19; J gene: TRBJ2-5; D gene: NA; CDR3 length: 10; clone size: NA; CDR3 protein: ASSSEGETQY
V gene: TRBV6-5; J gene: TRBJ1-2; D gene: TRBD1; CDR3 length: 13; clone size: NA; CDR3 protein: ASSFRDRGSYGYT
V gene: TRBV5-8; J gene: TRBJ2-7; D gene: NA; CDR3 length: 11; clone size: few; CDR3 protein: ASSFGGRYEQY
V gene: TRBV30; J gene: TRBJ2-1; D gene: NA; CDR3 length: 10; clone size: NA; CDR3 protein: AWSVSSYEQF